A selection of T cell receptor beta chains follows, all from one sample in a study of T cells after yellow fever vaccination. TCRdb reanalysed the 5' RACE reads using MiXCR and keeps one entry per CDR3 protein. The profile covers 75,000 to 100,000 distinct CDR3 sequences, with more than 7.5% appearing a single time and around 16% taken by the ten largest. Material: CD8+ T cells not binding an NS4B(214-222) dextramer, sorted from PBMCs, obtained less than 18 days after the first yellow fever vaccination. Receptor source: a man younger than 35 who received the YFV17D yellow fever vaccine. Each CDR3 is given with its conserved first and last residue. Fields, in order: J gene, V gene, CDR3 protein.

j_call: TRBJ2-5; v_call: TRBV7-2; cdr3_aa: CASSAPSKPQETQYF
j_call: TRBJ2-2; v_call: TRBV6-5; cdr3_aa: CASSYSPGAGGELFF
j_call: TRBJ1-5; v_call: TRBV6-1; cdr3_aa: CASRNKEIQPQHF
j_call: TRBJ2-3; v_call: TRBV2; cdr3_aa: CASRDFSSTDTQYF
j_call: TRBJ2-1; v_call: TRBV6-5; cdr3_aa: CASSYSTGGRSDEQFF
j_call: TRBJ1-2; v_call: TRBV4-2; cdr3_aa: CASSHPRDIHGYTF
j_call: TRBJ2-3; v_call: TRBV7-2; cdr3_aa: CASSSLAGDGTDTQYF
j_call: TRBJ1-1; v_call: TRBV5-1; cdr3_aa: CASSATGSAEAFF
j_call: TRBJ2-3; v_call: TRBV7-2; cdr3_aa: CASSSWELAGTTDTQYF
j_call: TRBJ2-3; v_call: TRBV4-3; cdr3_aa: CASSLAVAGATDTQYF
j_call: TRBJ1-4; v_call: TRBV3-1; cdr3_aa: CASSQGSDRGRLNEKLFF
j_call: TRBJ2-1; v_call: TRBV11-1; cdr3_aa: CASSLARASPGLTIQSSYNEQFF
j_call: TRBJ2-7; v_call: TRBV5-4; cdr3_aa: CASSGATAGGEQYF
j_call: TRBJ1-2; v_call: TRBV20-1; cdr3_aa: CSARPQTDGYTF
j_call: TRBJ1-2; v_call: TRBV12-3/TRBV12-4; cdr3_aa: CASSFNSLRGYTF
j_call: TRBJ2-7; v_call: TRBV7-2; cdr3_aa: CASSLVNPGTGIYEQYF
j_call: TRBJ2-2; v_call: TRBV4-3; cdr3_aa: CASSQFGQGAGELFF
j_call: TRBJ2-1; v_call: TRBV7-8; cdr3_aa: CASSPAEGNEQFF
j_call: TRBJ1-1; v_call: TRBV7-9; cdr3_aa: CASSFGPGNTEAFF
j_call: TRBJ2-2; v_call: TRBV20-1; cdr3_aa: CSARDLGTEGGGELFF
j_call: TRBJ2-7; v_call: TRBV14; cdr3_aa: CASSQEYLAGAGEQYF
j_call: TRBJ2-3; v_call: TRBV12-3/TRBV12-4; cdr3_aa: CACSRLWDRVNSTDTQYF
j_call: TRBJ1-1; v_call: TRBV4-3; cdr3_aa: CASSPRTVMNTEAFF
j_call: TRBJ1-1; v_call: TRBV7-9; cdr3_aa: CASSPVSVNTEAFF
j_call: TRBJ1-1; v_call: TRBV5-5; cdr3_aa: CASSRDSYTEAFF
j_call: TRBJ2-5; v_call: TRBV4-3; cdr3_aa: CASSQDRGGLETQYF
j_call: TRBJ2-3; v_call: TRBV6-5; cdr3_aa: CASSSARASGGGTDTQYF
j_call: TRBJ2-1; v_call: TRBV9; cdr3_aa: CASSATAGWSSYNEQFF
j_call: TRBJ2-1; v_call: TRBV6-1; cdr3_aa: CASGRGISYNEQFF
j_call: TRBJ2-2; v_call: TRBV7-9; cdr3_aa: CASIVLAGDTGELFF
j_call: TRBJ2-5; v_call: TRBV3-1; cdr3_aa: CASSQEDEDFQETQYF
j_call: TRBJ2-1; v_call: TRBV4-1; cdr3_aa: CASSLALYNEQFF
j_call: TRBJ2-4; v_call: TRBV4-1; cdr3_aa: CASSQQNTQNIQYF
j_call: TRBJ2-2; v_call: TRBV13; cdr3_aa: CASRRGANTGELFF
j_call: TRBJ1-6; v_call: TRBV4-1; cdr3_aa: CASSQPGLNSYNSPLHF
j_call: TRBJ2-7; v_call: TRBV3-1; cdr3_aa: CASSQVWTGGGEQYF
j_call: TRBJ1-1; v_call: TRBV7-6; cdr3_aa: CASSSLSSAGGRTEAFF
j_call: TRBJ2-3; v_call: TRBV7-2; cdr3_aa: CASSVPRVGTSTDTQYF
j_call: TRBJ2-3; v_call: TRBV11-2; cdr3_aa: CASRPWGKHLISTDTQYF
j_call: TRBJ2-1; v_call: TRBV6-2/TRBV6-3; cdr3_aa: CASSYAGLAGEAEQFF
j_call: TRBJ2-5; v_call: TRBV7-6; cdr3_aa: CASTYAPGGQETQYF
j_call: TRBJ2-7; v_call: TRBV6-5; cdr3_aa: CASSSLPGMTYEQYF
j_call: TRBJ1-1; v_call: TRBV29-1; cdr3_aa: CSAPVLGGTEAFF
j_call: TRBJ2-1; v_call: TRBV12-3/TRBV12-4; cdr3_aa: CASSTGPNNEQFF
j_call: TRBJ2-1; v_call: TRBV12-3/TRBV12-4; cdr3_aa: CASRTGTGGANEQFF
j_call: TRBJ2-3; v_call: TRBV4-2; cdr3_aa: CASSQDQSGVTQYF
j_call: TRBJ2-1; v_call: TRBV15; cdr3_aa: CATSAPDRSSYNEQFF
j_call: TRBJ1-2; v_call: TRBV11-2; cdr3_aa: CASSFTGTGDGYTF
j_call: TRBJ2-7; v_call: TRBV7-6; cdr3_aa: CASSLEAGYEQYF
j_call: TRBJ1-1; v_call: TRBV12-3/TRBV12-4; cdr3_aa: CASSQTGSEAFF
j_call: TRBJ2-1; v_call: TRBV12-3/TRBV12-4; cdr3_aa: CASTQGGEQFF
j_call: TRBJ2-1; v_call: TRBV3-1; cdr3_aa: CASSHLAGGWNEQFF
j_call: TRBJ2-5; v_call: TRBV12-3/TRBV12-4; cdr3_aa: CASSAPGSAGKQETQYF
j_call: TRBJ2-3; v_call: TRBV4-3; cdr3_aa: CASSHARGTDTQYF
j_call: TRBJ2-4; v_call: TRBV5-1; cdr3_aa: CASSLPVLAKNIQYF